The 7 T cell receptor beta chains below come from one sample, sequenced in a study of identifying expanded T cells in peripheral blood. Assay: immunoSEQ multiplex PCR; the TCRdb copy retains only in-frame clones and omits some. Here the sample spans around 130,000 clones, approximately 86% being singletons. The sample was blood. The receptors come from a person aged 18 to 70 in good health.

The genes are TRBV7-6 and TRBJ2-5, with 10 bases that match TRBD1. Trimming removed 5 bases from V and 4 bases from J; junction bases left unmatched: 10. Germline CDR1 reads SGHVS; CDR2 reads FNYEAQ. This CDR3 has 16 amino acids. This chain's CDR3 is CASSPTGGLRGETQYF. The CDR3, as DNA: TGTGCCAGCAGCCCGACAGGGGGCCTGAGGGGAGAGACCCAGTACTTC.

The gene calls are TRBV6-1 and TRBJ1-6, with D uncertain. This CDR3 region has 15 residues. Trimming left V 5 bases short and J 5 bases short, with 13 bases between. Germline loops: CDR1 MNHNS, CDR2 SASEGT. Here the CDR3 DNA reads TGTGCCAGCAGTATTACAGTAGTGGATAATTCACCCCTCCACTTT. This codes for CASSITVVDNSPLHF.

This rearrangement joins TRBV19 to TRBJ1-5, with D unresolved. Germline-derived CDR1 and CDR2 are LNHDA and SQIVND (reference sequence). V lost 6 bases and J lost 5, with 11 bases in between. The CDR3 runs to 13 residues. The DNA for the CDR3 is TGTGCCAGTAGATGGGCAGGAGATCAGCCCCAGCATTTT. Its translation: CASRWAGDQPQHF.

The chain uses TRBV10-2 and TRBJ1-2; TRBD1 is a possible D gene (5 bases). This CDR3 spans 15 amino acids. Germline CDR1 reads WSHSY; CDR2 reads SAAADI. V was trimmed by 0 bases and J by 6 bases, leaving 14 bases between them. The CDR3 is CASSESGGHLDGYTF. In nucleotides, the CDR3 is TGCGCCAGCAGTGAGTCTGGAGGACATCTGGATGGCTACACCTTC.

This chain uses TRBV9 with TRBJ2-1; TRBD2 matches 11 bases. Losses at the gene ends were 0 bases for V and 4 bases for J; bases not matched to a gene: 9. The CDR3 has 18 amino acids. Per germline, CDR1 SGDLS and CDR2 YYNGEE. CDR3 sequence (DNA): TGTGCCAGCAGCGTAGCTACGGTGGCTAGCGGGGGGTACAATGAGCAGTTCTTC. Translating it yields CASSVATVASGGYNEQFF.

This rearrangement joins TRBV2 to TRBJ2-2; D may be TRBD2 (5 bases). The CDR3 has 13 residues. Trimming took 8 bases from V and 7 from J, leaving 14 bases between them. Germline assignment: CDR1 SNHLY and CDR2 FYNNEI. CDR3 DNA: TGTGCCAGCGGTACGGGGTTGGACGGGGAGCTGTTTTTT. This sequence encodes CASGTGLDGELFF. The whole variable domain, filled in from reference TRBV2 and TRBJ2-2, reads EPEVTQTPSHQVTQMGQEVILRCVPISNHLYFYWYRQILGQKVEFLVSFYNNEISEKSEIFDDQFSVERPDGSNFTLKIRSTKLEDSAMYFCASGTGLDGELFFGEGSRLTVL.

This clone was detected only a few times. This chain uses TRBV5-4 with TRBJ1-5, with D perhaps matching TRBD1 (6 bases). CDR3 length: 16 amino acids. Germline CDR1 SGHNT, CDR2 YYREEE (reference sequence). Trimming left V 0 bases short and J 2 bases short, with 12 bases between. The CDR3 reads CASSLGWGLGNQPQHF. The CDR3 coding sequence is TGTGCCAGCAGCTTGGGTTGGGGGCTAGGCAATCAGCCCCAGCATTTT.